These T cell receptor beta chains were read from a single sample in a study of monozygotic twins with inflammatory bowel disease. TCRdb re-called the 5' RACE reads and gives one entry per CDR3 protein, without DNA. The data show about 330,000 distinct CDR3 sequences, and the top ten clones hold approximately 2%. Sequenced sample: blood. These receptor sequences come from a human donor with ulcerative colitis or Crohn's disease, or a healthy co-twin of an affected twin (not recorded which). The CDR3 runs from the conserved cysteine through the conserved F or W.

>TRBV12-3/TRBV12-4|TRBJ2-3
CASRTSLAQYF
>TRBV25-1|TRBJ2-1
CATLRSGSNEQFF
>TRBV7-2|TRBJ2-2
CASSFGGVTGELFF
>TRBV12-3/TRBV12-4|TRBJ2-7
CASSSWDSVDSYEQYF
>TRBV7-2|TRBJ1-5
CASSLNRGVNQPQHF
>TRBV27|TRBJ2-3
CASSLLVGRGTASDTQYF
>TRBV5-1|TRBJ1-5
CASSSGDLNQPQHF
>TRBV20-1|TRBJ1-1
CSATRKRAGGTEAFF
>TRBV20-1|TRBJ1-5
CSALGQGTPSGQPQHF
>TRBV5-1|TRBJ2-7
CASSLVAEAYEQYF
>TRBV28|TRBJ2-1
CASSQPGTGINEQFF
>TRBV11-2|TRBJ1-1
CASSLVVGGSVILNTEAFF
>TRBV4-1|TRBJ1-2
CASSQRLDRTSRGYTF
>TRBV20-1|TRBJ1-4
CSARVQGRERLFF
>TRBV28|TRBJ1-5
CATTLSNQPQHF
>TRBV10-3|TRBJ2-3
CATRYSGSSTDTQYF
>TRBV20-1|TRBJ2-7
CSAKGTIKTYEQYF
>TRBV18|TRBJ2-1
CASSPDVANEQFF
>TRBV29-1|TRBJ2-3
CSVELAGGSTDTQYF
>TRBV5-4|TRBJ1-1
CASSLSEAEAFF
>TRBV5-1|TRBJ1-6
CASSSDISNWALHF
>TRBV7-8|TRBJ2-7
CASSLDLRGHPNYEQYF
>TRBV27|TRBJ1-2
CASSRGGYGYTF
>TRBV20-1|TRBJ2-1
CSAKRPIAGGPTNEQFF
>TRBV12-3/TRBV12-4|TRBJ1-3
CASSYRGTPGNTIYF
>TRBV27|TRBJ2-2
CASSTGWGTGELFF
>TRBV10-3|TRBJ2-1
CAIKLAGGPYEQFF
>TRBV15|TRBJ2-2
CATSPNPGLAGVFGTGELFF
>TRBV28|TRBJ2-7
CASRLAYEQYF
>TRBV5-1|TRBJ2-7
CASSSVDRGDYEQYF
>TRBV6-5|TRBJ1-1
CASSYSVEEFVMAFF
>TRBV20-1|TRBJ1-1
CSARGGGGERTEAFF